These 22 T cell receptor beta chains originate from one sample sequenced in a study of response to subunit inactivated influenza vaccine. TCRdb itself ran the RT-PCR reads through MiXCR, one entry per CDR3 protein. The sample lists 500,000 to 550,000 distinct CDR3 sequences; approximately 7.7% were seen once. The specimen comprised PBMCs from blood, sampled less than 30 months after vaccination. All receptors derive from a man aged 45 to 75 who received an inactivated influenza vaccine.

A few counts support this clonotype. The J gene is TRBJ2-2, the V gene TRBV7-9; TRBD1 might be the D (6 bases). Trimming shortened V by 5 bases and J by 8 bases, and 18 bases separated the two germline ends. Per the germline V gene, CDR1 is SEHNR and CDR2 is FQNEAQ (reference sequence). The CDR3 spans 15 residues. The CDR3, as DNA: TGTGCCAGCAGCGGCCGTGGGGGCCCGTCTGGGGAGCTGTTTTTT. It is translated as CASSGRGGPSGELFF. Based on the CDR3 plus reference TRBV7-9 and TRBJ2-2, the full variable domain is DTGVSQNPRHKITKRGQNVTFRCDPISEHNRLYWYRQTLGQGPEFLTYFQNEAQLEKSRLLSDRFSAERPKGSFSTLEIQRTEQGDSAMYLCASSGRGGPSGELFFGEGSRLTVL.

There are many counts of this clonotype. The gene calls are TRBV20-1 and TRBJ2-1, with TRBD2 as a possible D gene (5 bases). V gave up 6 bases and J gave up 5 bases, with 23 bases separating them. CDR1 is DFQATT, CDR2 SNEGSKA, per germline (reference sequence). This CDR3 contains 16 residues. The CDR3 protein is CSAMSPIGAEDNEQFF. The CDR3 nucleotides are TGCAGTGCGATGTCCCCGATAGGAGCGGAAGACAATGAGCAGTTCTTC.

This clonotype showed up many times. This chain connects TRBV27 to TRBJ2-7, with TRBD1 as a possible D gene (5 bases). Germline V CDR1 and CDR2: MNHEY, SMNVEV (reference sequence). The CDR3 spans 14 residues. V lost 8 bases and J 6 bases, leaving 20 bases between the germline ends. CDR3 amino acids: CASRRLGGRGEQYF. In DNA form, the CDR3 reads TGTGCCAGCCGTAGATTAGGCGGTAGGGGCGAGCAGTACTTC.

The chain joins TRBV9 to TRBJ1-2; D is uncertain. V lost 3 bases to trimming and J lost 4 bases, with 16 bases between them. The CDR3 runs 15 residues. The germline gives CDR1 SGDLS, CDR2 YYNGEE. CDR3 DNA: TGTGCCAGCAGCGCGGACTTGTCCATACCCTATGGCTACACCTTC. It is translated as CASSADLSIPYGYTF.

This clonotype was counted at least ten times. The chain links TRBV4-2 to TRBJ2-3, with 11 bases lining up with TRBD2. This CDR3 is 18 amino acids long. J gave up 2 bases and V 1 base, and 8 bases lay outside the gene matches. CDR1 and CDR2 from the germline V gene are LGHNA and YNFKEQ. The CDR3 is CASSQGLGLAGNTDTQYF. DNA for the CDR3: TGTGCCAGCAGCCAAGGTCTCGGACTAGCGGGTAACACAGATACGCAGTATTTT.

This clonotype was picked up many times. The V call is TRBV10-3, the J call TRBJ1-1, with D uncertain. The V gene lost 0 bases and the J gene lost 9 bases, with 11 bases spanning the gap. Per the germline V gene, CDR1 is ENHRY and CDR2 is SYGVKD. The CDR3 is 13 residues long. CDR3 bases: TGTGCCATCAGTGAGTCAGGCACTTCTCAAGCTTTCTTT. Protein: CAISESGTSQAFF.

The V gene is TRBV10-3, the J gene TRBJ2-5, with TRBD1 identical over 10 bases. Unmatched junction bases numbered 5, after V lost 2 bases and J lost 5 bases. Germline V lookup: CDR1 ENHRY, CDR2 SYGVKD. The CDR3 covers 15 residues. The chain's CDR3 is CAISERDRGGETQYF. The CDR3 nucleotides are TGTGCCATCAGTGAGCGGGACAGGGGAGGGGAGACCCAGTACTTC.

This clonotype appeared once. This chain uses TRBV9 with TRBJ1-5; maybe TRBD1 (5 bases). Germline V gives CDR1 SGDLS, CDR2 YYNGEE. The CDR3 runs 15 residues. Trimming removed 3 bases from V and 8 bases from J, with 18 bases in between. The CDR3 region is CASSAGDSVLEPQHF. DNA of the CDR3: TGTGCCAGCAGCGCCGGGGACTCCGTTTTAGAGCCCCAGCATTTT.

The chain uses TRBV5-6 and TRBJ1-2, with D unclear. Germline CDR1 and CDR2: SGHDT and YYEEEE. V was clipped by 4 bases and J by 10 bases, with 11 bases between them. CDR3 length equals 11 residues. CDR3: CASSPGVVYTF. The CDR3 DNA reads TGTGCCAGCAGCCCCGGGGTAGTCTACACCTTC.

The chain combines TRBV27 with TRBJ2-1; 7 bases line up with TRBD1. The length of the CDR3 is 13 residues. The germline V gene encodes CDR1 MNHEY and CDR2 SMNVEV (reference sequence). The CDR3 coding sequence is TGTGATAGCAAGGGGGCCCCCTACAATGAGCAGTTCTTC. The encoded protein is CDSKGAPYNEQFF.

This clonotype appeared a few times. The CDR3 DNA reads as TGCAGCGCCATCCTGACGGACTTAAATTACGAGCAGTACTTC. This translates into CSAILTDLNYEQYF. V and J are TRBV29-1 and TRBJ2-7, with D perhaps TRBD2 (5 bases). V was clipped by 7 bases and J by 4 bases, with 20 bases between them. Germline CDR1 is SQVTM and CDR2 is ANQGSEA. The CDR3 contains 14 residues.

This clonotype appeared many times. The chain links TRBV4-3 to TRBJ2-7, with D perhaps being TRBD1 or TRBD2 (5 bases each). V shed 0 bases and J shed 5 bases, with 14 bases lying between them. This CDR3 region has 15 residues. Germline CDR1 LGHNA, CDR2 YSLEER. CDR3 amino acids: CASSQEAGRVHEQYF. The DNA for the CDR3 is TGCGCCAGCAGCCAAGAAGCAGGGCGGGTCCACGAGCAGTACTTC.

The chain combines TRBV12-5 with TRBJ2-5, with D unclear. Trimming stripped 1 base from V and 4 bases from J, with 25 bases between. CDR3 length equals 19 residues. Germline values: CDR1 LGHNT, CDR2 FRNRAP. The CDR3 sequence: CASGLARYLAVLPGETQYF. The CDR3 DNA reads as TGTGCTAGTGGTTTGGCCCGGTACTTGGCGGTCCTTCCAGGAGAGACCCAGTACTTC.

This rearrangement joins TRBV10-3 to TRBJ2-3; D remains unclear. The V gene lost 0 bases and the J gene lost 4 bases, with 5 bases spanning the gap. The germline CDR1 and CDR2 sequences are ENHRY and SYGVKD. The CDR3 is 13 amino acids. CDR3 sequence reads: CAISESRSDTQYF. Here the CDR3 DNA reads TGTGCCATCAGTGAGTCTCGGTCAGATACGCAGTATTTT.

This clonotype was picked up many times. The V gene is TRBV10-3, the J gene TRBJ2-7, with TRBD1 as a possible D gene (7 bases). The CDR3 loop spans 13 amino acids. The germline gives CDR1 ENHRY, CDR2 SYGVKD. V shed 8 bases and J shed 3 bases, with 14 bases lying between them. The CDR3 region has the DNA TGTGCCATCGGGAGGACAGGAGACTACGAGCAGTACTTC. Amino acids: CAIGRTGDYEQYF.

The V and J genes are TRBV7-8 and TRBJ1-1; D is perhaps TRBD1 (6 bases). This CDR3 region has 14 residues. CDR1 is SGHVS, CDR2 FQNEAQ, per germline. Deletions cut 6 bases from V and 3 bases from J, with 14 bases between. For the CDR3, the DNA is TGTGCCAGCAGGTACAGGGAAGGGGACACTGAAGCTTTCTTT. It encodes CASRYREGDTEAFF.

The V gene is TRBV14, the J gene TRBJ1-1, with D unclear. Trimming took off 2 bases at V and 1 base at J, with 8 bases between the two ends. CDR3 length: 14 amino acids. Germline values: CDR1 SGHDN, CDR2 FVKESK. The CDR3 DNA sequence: TGTGCCAGCAGCCAAAACACGAAGAACACTGAAGCTTTCTTT. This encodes CASSQNTKNTEAFF.

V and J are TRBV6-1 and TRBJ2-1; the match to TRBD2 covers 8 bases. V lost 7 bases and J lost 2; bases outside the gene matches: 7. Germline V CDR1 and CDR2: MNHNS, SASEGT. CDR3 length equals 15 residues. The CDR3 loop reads CASTTPTSAYNEQFF. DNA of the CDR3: TGTGCCAGCACCACCCCGACTAGCGCCTACAATGAGCAGTTCTTC.

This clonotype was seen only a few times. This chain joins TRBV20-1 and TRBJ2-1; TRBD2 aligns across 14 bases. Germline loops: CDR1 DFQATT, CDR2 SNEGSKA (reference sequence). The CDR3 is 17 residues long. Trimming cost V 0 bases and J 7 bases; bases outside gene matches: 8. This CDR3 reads CSARDPRTSGGRNEQFF. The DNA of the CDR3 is TGCAGTGCTAGAGACCCGAGGACTAGCGGGGGGAGGAATGAGCAGTTCTTC.

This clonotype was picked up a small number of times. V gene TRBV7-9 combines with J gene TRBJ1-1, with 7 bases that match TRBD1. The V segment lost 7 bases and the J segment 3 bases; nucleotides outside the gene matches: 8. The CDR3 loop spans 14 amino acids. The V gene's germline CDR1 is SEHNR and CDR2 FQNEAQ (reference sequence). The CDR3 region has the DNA TGTGCCAGCACCTCATTTGACAGGGACACTGAAGCTTTCTTT. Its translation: CASTSFDRDTEAFF.

CDR3 in amino acids: CSVQGQGTRGTGELFF. The CDR3 DNA reads TGCAGTGTCCAGGGACAGGGGACAAGGGGTACCGGGGAGCTGTTTTTT. V is TRBV20-1 and J is TRBJ2-2, with 10 positions matching TRBD1. Germline values: CDR1 DFQATT, CDR2 SNEGSKA (reference sequence). The V and J ends lost 7 bases and 5 bases, in that order; junction bases with no gene match: 13. CDR3 length: 16 residues.

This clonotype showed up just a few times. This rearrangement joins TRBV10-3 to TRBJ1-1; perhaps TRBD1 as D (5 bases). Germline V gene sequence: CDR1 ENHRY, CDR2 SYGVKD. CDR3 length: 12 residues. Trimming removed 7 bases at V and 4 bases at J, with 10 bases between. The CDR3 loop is CAIMVGGTEAFF. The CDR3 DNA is TGTGCCATCATGGTGGGGGGCACTGAAGCTTTCTTT.